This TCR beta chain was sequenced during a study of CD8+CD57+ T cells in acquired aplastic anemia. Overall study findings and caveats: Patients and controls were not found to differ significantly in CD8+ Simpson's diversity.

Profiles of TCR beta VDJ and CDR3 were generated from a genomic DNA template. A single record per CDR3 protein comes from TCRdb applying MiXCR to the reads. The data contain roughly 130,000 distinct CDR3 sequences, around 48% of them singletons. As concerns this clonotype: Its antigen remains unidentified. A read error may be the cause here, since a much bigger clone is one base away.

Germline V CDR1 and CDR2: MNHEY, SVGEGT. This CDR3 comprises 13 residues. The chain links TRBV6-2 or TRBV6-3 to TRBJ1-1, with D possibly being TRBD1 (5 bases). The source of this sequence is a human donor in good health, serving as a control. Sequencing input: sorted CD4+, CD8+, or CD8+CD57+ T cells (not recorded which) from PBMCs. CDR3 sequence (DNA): TGTGGCAGCAGGAAGCAGGGTTGGACTGAAGCTTTCTTT. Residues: CGSRKQGWTEAFF.